One and the same sample provided the 17 T cell receptor beta chains below, sequenced in a study of blood T cell repertoires in COVID-19 (dated by TCRdb to about 2020). The protocol used for the library was the immunoSEQ multiplex PCR assay. TCRdb stores this immuneACCESS table with in-frame sequences only. Part of the clones is absent; in the studies checked, under half of the shortfall reflects unresolved V genes, and no reason is known for the rest. This sample has approximately 240,000 clones in its table, and just under 85% of those were observed once. 5% to 7% of the sample lies in the top ten. Source material: peripheral blood. Receptor source: a woman aged 60-70 years with active or convalescent COVID-19.

This clone is a singleton in its sample. The chain joins TRBV5-8 to TRBJ1-2; D gene ambiguous. The germline V gene has CDR1 SGHTS and CDR2 YDEGEE. CDR3 length: 12 residues. The germline V and J ends were trimmed by 1 base and 4 bases, with 5 bases remaining between them. CDR3 amino acids: CASSLTRYGYTF. The CDR3 nucleotides are TGTGCCAGCAGCTTGACACGCTATGGCTACACCTTC.

This clone was observed once. The J gene is TRBJ2-5, the V gene TRBV27, with no clear D. Trimming removed 5 bases from V and 4 bases from J, with 8 bases in between. This CDR3 has 12 amino acids. The germline V gene encodes CDR1 MNHEY and CDR2 SMNVEV (reference sequence). The CDR3 here is CASSPGRETQYF. The CDR3 coding sequence is TGTGCCAGCAGTCCAGGCAGAGAGACCCAGTACTTC.

This clone turned up a few times. The rearrangement uses TRBV5-1 and TRBJ1-2; D is unclear. V lost 5 bases to trimming and J lost 4 bases, with 18 bases between them. The CDR3 loop spans 15 amino acids. Germline CDR1 and CDR2: SGHRS and YFSETQ. As DNA, the CDR3 is TGCGCCAGCAGTCAAACTACGACCGGTCTCTATGGCTACACCTTC. Protein sequence: CASSQTTTGLYGYTF.

This clone was seen a handful of times. V is TRBV28 and J is TRBJ1-3; 8 positions agree with TRBD1. After removal of 4 bases from V and 3 bases from J, the junction contained 5 bases not matched to a gene. Germline V gene lookup returns CDR1 MDHEN and CDR2 SYDVKM. The length of the CDR3 is 15 residues. The DNA for the CDR3 is TGTGCCAGCAGTTCAGGACAGGGTTTTGGAAACACCATATATTTT. The encoded protein is CASSSGQGFGNTIYF.

In this sample, this clone turned up a few times. The J gene is TRBJ2-3, the V gene TRBV4-2, with 9 bases matching TRBD2. Per germline, CDR1 LGHNA and CDR2 YNFKEQ. The CDR3 loop spans 18 amino acids. V gave up 0 bases and J gave up 2 bases; unmatched junction bases: 9. The CDR3 sequence is CASSQDLPAGGHTDTQYF. In nucleotides, the CDR3 is TGTGCCAGCAGCCAAGATCTGCCAGCGGGGGGACACACAGATACGCAGTATTTT.

The chain combines TRBV11-2 with TRBJ1-1; TRBD1 matches at 7 bases. Germline V gene lookup returns CDR1 SGHAT and CDR2 FQNNGV. The CDR3 contains 13 residues. V shed 5 bases, J shed 8 bases, and the junction held 8 bases outside the gene matches. This chain's CDR3 is CASSPSGTVEAFF. The CDR3 DNA follows: TGTGCCAGCAGCCCGTCCGGGACAGTCGAAGCTTTCTTT.

The chain combines TRBV7-4 with TRBJ1-5, with D possibly matching TRBD1 (5 bases). This CDR3 is 17 amino acids long. CDR1 is SGHVT, CDR2 SQSDAQ, per germline. V was trimmed by 2 bases and J by 10 bases, leaving 24 bases between them. CDR3 bases: TGTGCCAGCAGCTTACCCTTTGTTTGGGCAGGGTTTCAACCCCAGCATTTT. Translation gives CASSLPFVWAGFQPQHF.

The chain uses TRBV5-1 and TRBJ2-7; 10 nucleotides line up with TRBD2. CDR3 length: 15 residues. Trimming took 0 bases from V and 4 from J; bases not matched to a gene: 4. Per germline, CDR1 SGHRS and CDR2 YFSETQ. The CDR3 DNA reads as TGCGCCAGCAGCTTGGGGCTAGCGGGGGAATACGAGCAGTACGTC. Translating gives CASSLGLAGEYEQYV.

The rearrangement joins TRBV18 to TRBJ1-4; 7 bases align to TRBD1. V shed 2 bases, J shed 5 bases, and the junction held 5 bases outside the gene matches. This CDR3 has 15 residues. Per the germline V gene, CDR1 is KGHSH and CDR2 is LQKENI. CDR3 protein: CASSPTGTANEKLFF. For the CDR3, the DNA is TGTGCCAGCTCACCAACCGGGACAGCAAATGAAAAACTGTTTTTT. Drawing the rest from reference TRBV18 and TRBJ1-4, the complete variable domain is NAGVMQNPRHLVRRRGQEARLRCSPMKGHSHVYWYRQLPEEGLKFMVYLQKENIIDESGMPKERFSAEFPKEGPSILRIQQVVRGDSAAYFCASSPTGTANEKLFFGSGTQLSVL.

The chain joins TRBV7-9 to TRBJ2-1, with a weak D call TRBD1 (5 bases). The length of the CDR3 is 11 residues. Germline CDR1 SEHNR, CDR2 FQNEAQ (reference sequence). V was pared by 5 bases and J by 13 bases, with 12 bases between. CDR3 in amino acids: CASSPDIPQFF. The CDR3 region has the DNA TGTGCCAGCAGCCCGGACATCCCACAGTTCTTC.

The J gene is TRBJ2-6, the V gene TRBV2, with 7 positions matching TRBD1. Losses at the gene ends were 6 bases for V and 0 bases for J; bases not matched to a gene: 11. CDR3 length: 18 residues. Germline-derived CDR1 and CDR2 are SNHLY and FYNNEI. CDR3 sequence (DNA): TGTGCCAGCAGCGGGACAGCTATAAGGTCCTCTGGGGCCAACGTCCTGACTTTC. Residues: CASSGTAIRSSGANVLTF.

V and J are TRBV2 and TRBJ2-1, with TRBD1 identical over 8 bases. V lost 4 bases, J lost 8 bases, and 4 bases stayed unmatched. CDR1 is SNHLY, CDR2 FYNNEI, per germline. This CDR3 contains 13 residues. Here the CDR3 reads CASSGTGSYEQFF. In nucleotides, the CDR3 is TGTGCCAGCAGTGGGACAGGGTCCTATGAGCAGTTCTTC.

This clone was observed a single time. The chain links TRBV11-3 to TRBJ2-2; D unclear. V lost 5 bases to trimming and J lost 1 base, with 8 bases between them. The germline gives CDR1 SGHNT, CDR2 YENEEA. CDR3 length: 14 amino acids. The CDR3 loop is CASSVSVNTGELFF. CDR3 nucleotide sequence: TGTGCCAGCAGCGTCTCAGTGAACACCGGGGAGCTGTTTTTT.

As for this clone: Compared with germline, one end of the junction differs, possibly owing to a read error. The chain employs TRBV7-7 and TRBJ2-7; TRBD2 aligns across 8 bases. The germline gives CDR1 SSHAT, CDR2 FNYEAQ (reference sequence). This CDR3 region has 15 residues. The chain's CDR3 is CASSPIAGSSYEQYF. Here the CDR3 DNA reads TGTGCTAGCAGCCCAATAGCGGGAAGCTCCTACGAGCAGTACTTC.

The chain is built from TRBV10-3 and TRBJ2-3; 11 bases map to TRBD2. This CDR3 is built from 19 residues. The V gene end was trimmed by 3 bases and the J gene end by 6 bases; junction bases not matched to a gene: 17. Germline V gives CDR1 ENHRY, CDR2 SYGVKD. The CDR3 sequence is CAISEVFSGGAGRGDTQYF. As DNA, the CDR3 is TGTGCCATCAGTGAAGTCTTTAGCGGGGGGGCAGGGCGAGGTGATACGCAGTATTTT.

The chain recombines TRBV27 with TRBJ1-1; TRBD1 aligns across 10 bases. Germline CDR1 MNHEY, CDR2 SMNVEV (reference sequence). The CDR3 is 13 residues long. The junction had 2 bases not matched to a gene; V was cut back by 6 bases and J by 4 bases. For the CDR3, the DNA is TGTGCCAGCAGGACAGGGGGCTTCACTGAAGCTTTCTTT. Its protein is CASRTGGFTEAFF.

The chain employs TRBV11-3 and TRBJ2-3; the match to TRBD2 covers 11 bases. CDR3 size: 15 residues. Germline V gene lookup returns CDR1 SGHNT and CDR2 YENEEA. Trimming removed 5 bases from V and 3 bases from J; junction bases left unmatched: 4. The CDR3 loop reads CASSQTSGETDTQYF. CDR3 coding DNA: TGTGCCAGCAGCCAGACTAGCGGGGAAACAGATACGCAGTATTTT.